This TCR beta chain was found in a study of T cells in Graves' hyperthyroidism and ophthalmopathy. As for the study in general: Peripheral blood draws took place at initial diagnosis, ahead of any treatment.

Cells are PBMCs isolated from 10 ml of fresh blood. There are 13 residues in the CDR3. Germline V lookup: CDR1 SNHLY, CDR2 FYNNEI. V was clipped by 6 bases and J by 3 bases, with 6 bases between them. This clonotype has a count of ten or more. Researchers amplified the TCR beta CDR3 regions from RNA transcripts. HTBI primers drove first-round RT-PCR of the TCR CDR3. MiXCR, run by TCRdb on the multiplex PCR reads, gives a single entry per CDR3 protein. The sample holds around 280,000 distinct CDR3 sequences, roughly an eighth seen once. Sequencing input: blood. V gene TRBV2 combines with J gene TRBJ1-6; no reliable D call. This TCR was recovered from a woman between 40 and 55 years old with Graves' hyperthyroidism. The CDR3 loop reads CASRRFYNSPLHF. Here the CDR3 DNA reads TGTGCCAGCAGGAGGTTCTATAATTCACCCCTCCACTTT.